What follows is one T cell receptor (beta chain) and its context. Patients in Seattle were enrolled during active infection, then followed longitudinally. This record belongs to a study of blood T cell repertoires in COVID-19. Study information: Specimens from acute and convalescent COVID-19 originated in the United States, Italy and Spain. Sources were T cells, B-cell-depleted T cells, or PBMCs; the material itself was cDNA or gDNA.

Source study methods: Estimates of nucleated cell counts were drawn from the amplification of reference gene primers. The table came from immunoSEQ multiplex PCR; TCRdb's copy has only in-frame clones and leaves some out. The V and J calls and clone size were taken over from that table, and D and trimming were inferred from the DNA. Of approximately 390,000 clones in the sample, about 87% were seen once. This CDR3 region has 12 residues. Trimming left V 5 bases short and J 8 bases short, with 10 bases between. V gene TRBV12-3 or TRBV12-4 combines with J gene TRBJ2-1; D ambiguous. The clonotype originates from an older woman with COVID-19, enrolled during active disease. The sequenced sample consisted of peripheral blood. This CDR3 is CASSPPSDEQFF. In DNA, the CDR3 is TGTGCCAGCAGTCCTCCAAGCGATGAGCAGTTCTTC.